The 30 T cell receptor beta chains given below trace back to one sample, sequenced in a study of Ad26.COV2.S vaccination and SARS-CoV-2 variants. Noted treatment: about 20 received Ad26.COV2.S at low or high dose, single or two shots; 5 received placebo; per-sample allocation not given. Day 63 following the first vaccine or placebo injection was when the samples were taken. Some clones are missing from TCRdb's copy, which holds only in-frame ones; the method was immunoSEQ multiplex PCR. The table shows 200,000 to 300,000 clones, with roughly 90% occurring only once. Sequenced material: peripheral blood, taken in a trial of Ad26.COV2.S vaccine versus placebo. Receptor source: a person aged 18-60 years who received the Ad26.COV2.S COVID-19 vaccine or a placebo.

The chain has TRBV5-6 and TRBJ2-5; 7 bases match TRBD1. Germline trimming cut 4 bases from V and 2 bases from J; bases unmatched to any gene: 8. The CDR3 spans 15 residues. Germline V gene lookup returns CDR1 SGHDT and CDR2 YYEEEE. The CDR3 DNA reads TGTGCCAGCAGCGTAACCGGGACAGATCAAGAGACCCAGTACTTC. Translating it yields CASSVTGTDQETQYF.

The rearrangement links TRBV7-3 to TRBJ2-2, with 7 bases aligning to TRBD1. This CDR3 is 14 amino acids long. Germline CDR1 is SGHTA and CDR2 is FQGTGA. With 5 bases clipped from V and 8 bases from J, the junction kept 8 bases outside the gene matches. CDR3 coding DNA: TGTGCCAGCAGCCTCCTTACAGGGGAGGGGGAGCTGTTTTTT. It yields the protein CASSLLTGEGELFF.

The chain combines TRBV29-1 with TRBJ2-7; the D gene is possibly TRBD1 (6 bases). The V gene lost 0 bases and the J gene lost 7 bases, with 19 bases spanning the gap. Germline assignment: CDR1 SQVTM and CDR2 ANQGSEA. This CDR3 comprises 15 residues. The CDR3 DNA follows: TGCAGCGTTGAAGATCAGGTCGGGACATTGGGGGAGCAGTACTTC. Translating it yields CSVEDQVGTLGEQYF.

The chain is built from TRBV5-6 and TRBJ2-7; a weak D match, TRBD2 (5 bases). The V end lost 2 bases, the J end lost 2 bases, and 8 bases lay between the germline ends. This CDR3 spans 13 amino acids. Germline V gene lookup returns CDR1 SGHDT and CDR2 YYEEEE. CDR3 DNA sequence: TGTGCCAGCAGCTTTCCCGGGACCTACGAGCAGTACTTC. It specifies CASSFPGTYEQYF.

V gene TRBV2 combines with J gene TRBJ2-2; D assignment may be TRBD1 or TRBD2 (5 bases each). The germline V gene has CDR1 SNHLY and CDR2 FYNNEI. Deletions cut 4 bases from V and 6 bases from J, with 6 bases between. The CDR3 contains 12 residues. The CDR3 bases are TGTGCCAGCAGTGTGGGGGCCGGGGAGCTGTTTTTT. Amino acids: CASSVGAGELFF.

The chain is built from TRBV5-1 and TRBJ2-7; D is unresolved. Deletions cut 6 bases from V and 7 bases from J, with 17 bases between. This CDR3 region has 13 residues. CDR1 is SGHRS and CDR2 is YFSETQ in the germline V gene. In nucleotides, the CDR3 is TGCGCCAGCAATGAGGCGCCGGGCAGAGAGCAGTACTTC. This encodes CASNEAPGREQYF.

The chain combines TRBV7-2 with TRBJ2-1, with 12 bases lining up with TRBD2. Germline CDR1 SGHTA, CDR2 FQGNSA. V shed 2 bases, J shed 8 bases, and the junction held 10 bases outside the gene matches. The CDR3 extends over 17 amino acids. CDR3 in amino acids: CASSLRTSGIDPHEQFF. The CDR3 DNA reads as TGTGCCAGCAGCTTACGGACTAGCGGGATCGACCCCCATGAGCAGTTCTTC. Using reference TRBV7-2 and TRBJ2-1 for the parts outside the CDR3, the full variable domain is GAGVSQSPSNKVTEKGKDVELRCDPISGHTALYWYRQSLGQGLEFLIYFQGNSAPDKSGLPSDRFSAERTGGSVSTLTIQRTQQEDSAVYLCASSLRTSGIDPHEQFFGPGTRLTVL.

V and J are TRBV24-1 and TRBJ2-2; 9 nucleotides line up with TRBD1. From germline, CDR1 is KGHDR and CDR2 SFDVKD. V was pared by 3 bases and J by 7 bases, with 8 bases of the junction left unmatched. The CDR3 contains 16 residues. The chain's CDR3 is CATSDIKTGGIGELFF. The CDR3 DNA reads as TGTGCCACCAGTGATATCAAGACAGGGGGAATCGGGGAGCTGTTTTTT.

V and J are TRBV6-1 and TRBJ1-3; D uncertain. The CDR3 runs to 14 residues. Trimming pared 1 base from V and 4 bases from J, leaving 8 bases between. Germline lookup yields CDR1 MNHNS and CDR2 SASEGT. CDR3 sequence (DNA): TGTGCCAGCAGTGAAGGAGTGGAGGGAAACACCATATATTTT. This sequence encodes CASSEGVEGNTIYF.

Here the CDR3 reads CASRPTGDGGYTF. The CDR3 DNA sequence: TGTGCCAGCAGGCCGACAGGGGACGGTGGCTACACCTTC. V is TRBV7-2 and J is TRBJ1-2, with 8 bases identical to TRBD1. CDR1 is SGHTA and CDR2 is FQGNSA in the germline V gene. J lost 7 bases, V lost 6 bases, and 7 bases had no gene match. The CDR3 covers 13 residues.

V and J are TRBV7-9 and TRBJ1-2; D not certain. Germline loops: CDR1 SEHNR, CDR2 FQNEAQ (reference sequence). Trimming cost V 6 bases and J 0 bases, with 17 bases left between them. The CDR3 spans 16 residues. CDR3 sequence: CASSFRSVGSNYGYTF. DNA for the CDR3: TGTGCCAGCAGTTTCCGGTCTGTGGGGTCTAACTATGGCTACACCTTC.

The chain combines TRBV6-2 or TRBV6-3 with TRBJ2-7, with 10 bases aligning to TRBD1. CDR1 and CDR2 (germline): MNHEY, SVGEGT. The CDR3 is 15 residues long. The V segment lost 5 bases and the J segment 2 bases; nucleotides outside the gene matches: 6. The CDR3 sequence: CASSPMTGGTYEQYF. For the CDR3, the DNA is TGTGCCAGCAGTCCAATGACAGGGGGCACCTACGAGCAGTACTTC.

The chain is built from TRBV6-1 and TRBJ2-1; D call uncertain. The germline V gene encodes CDR1 MNHNS and CDR2 SASEGT. Trimming cost V 2 bases and J 11 bases, with 10 bases left between them. This CDR3 is built from 12 residues. CDR3 in DNA: TGTGCCAGCAGTGAATTGGGGTCCCAGCAGTTCTTC. Amino acids: CASSELGSQQFF.

The gene calls are TRBV19 and TRBJ2-4; a possible D gene is TRBD2 (6 bases). The V end was cut by 9 bases, the J end by 0 bases, with 15 bases between. The CDR3 loop spans 15 amino acids. In germline, CDR1 is LNHDA, CDR2 SQIVND (reference sequence). DNA for the CDR3: TGTGCCAGCGACCGGGGGAATCTAGCCAAAAACATTCAGTACTTC. Translated: CASDRGNLAKNIQYF.

This clone was observed once. The chain has TRBV12-3 or TRBV12-4 and TRBJ2-7; D is ambiguous. V lost 1 base and J lost 6, with 4 bases in between. The CDR3 is 11 residues long. The CDR3 bases are TGTGCCAGCAGTTTAGGGAGCGAGCAGTACTTC. Its translation is CASSLGSEQYF.

The chain couples TRBV7-9 to TRBJ2-7; D may match TRBD1 or TRBD2 (6 bases each). Germline-derived CDR1 and CDR2 are SEHNR and FQNEAQ (reference sequence). V lost 1 base, J lost 4 bases, and 17 bases lay in between. The CDR3 spans 16 residues. In DNA, the CDR3 is TGTGCCAGCAGCTTAGTAGGTACAGGGAGCGGGTACGAGCAGTACTTC. Translation gives CASSLVGTGSGYEQYF.

The rearrangement uses TRBV7-3 and TRBJ2-5; D perhaps matches TRBD1 (6 bases). CDR3 length: 13 amino acids. Germline CDR1 is SGHTA and CDR2 is FQGTGA. V lost 3 bases and J 5 bases, leaving 10 bases between the germline ends. The CDR3 sequence: CASSLGAAETQYF. The CDR3 DNA sequence: TGTGCCAGCAGCTTGGGGGCTGCGGAGACCCAGTACTTC.

Regarding this clone: The same CDR3 arises from other DNA sequences in this sample as well. The chain combines TRBV29-1 with TRBJ2-3; 8 nucleotides line up with TRBD2. Germline V gives CDR1 SQVTM, CDR2 ANQGSEA. There are 13 residues in the CDR3. Trimming cost V 6 bases and J 0 bases; bases outside gene matches: 2. CDR3 region: CSVGGGSTDTQYF. Written as DNA, the CDR3 is TGCAGCGTCGGGGGGGGAAGCACAGATACGCAGTATTTT.

This chain joins TRBV6-6 and TRBJ1-4, with unresolved D. Germline V gives CDR1 MNHNY, CDR2 SVGAGI (reference sequence). The CDR3 spans 11 residues. V lost 6 bases and J lost 4, with 3 bases in between. The CDR3 loop is CASRYNEKLFF. CDR3 in DNA: TGTGCCAGCAGATATAATGAAAAACTGTTTTTT.

This clone was picked up a small number of times. V and J are TRBV12-3 or TRBV12-4 and TRBJ2-7; no definite D call. This CDR3 comprises 13 residues. Trimming pared 2 bases from V and 9 bases from J, leaving 14 bases between. CDR3 sequence reads: CASSLWAPTGQYF. The CDR3 nucleotides read TGTGCCAGCAGTTTATGGGCACCAACGGGGCAGTACTTC.

This chain uses TRBV5-4 with TRBJ2-1; 14 positions match TRBD2. The germline CDR1 and CDR2 sequences are SGHNT and YYREEE (reference sequence). This CDR3 region has 18 residues. V lost 3 bases and J lost 7; bases outside the gene matches: 12. For the CDR3, the DNA is TGTGCCAGCAGCTACCCGGGACTAGCGGGAGATTCGGGGAATGAGCAGTTCTTC. It encodes CASSYPGLAGDSGNEQFF.

This clone has just one count. The CDR3 region is CAISGGVGELFF. The CDR3 DNA reads TGTGCCATCAGTGGGGGGGTCGGGGAGCTGTTTTTT. The chain joins TRBV10-3 to TRBJ2-2; possibly TRBD2 for D (6 bases). This CDR3 contains 12 residues. Germline V lookup: CDR1 ENHRY, CDR2 SYGVKD. The V and J ends lost 4 bases and 7 bases respectively, with 7 bases between them.

Of note for this clone: This sample includes further DNA sequences coding for the same CDR3. The rearrangement joins TRBV18 to TRBJ2-7, with TRBD2 as a possible D gene (5 bases). Trimming removed 1 base at V and 2 bases at J, with 6 bases between. The length of the CDR3 is 13 residues. Germline loops: CDR1 KGHSH, CDR2 LQKENI. In DNA form, the CDR3 reads TGTGCCAGCTCACCACGGGGAGCCTACGAGCAGTACTTC. Amino acids: CASSPRGAYEQYF.

The chain is built from TRBV19 and TRBJ2-1; either TRBD1 or TRBD2 may fit D (5 bases each). V was shortened by 5 bases and J by 6 bases, with 14 bases between the two germline ends. Per the germline V gene, CDR1 is LNHDA and CDR2 is SQIVND (reference sequence). This CDR3 spans 14 amino acids. DNA of the CDR3: TGTGCCAGTAGTTCCCGGGGCATTATCAATGAGCAGTTCTTC. It is translated as CASSSRGIINEQFF.

This clone was observed a few times. The chain carries TRBV28 and TRBJ2-2, with D unresolved. CDR3 length equals 16 residues. V lost 6 bases and J lost 0, with 14 bases in between. CDR1 is MDHEN, CDR2 SYDVKM, per germline. Here the CDR3 DNA reads TGTGCCAGCAGGTTCACAGTCGCCGCGAACACCGGGGAGCTGTTTTTT. It is translated as CASRFTVAANTGELFF.

The genes are TRBV29-1 and TRBJ2-5; D is unresolved. Trimming took off 2 bases at V and 2 bases at J, with 9 bases between the two ends. CDR3 length equals 13 residues. From germline, CDR1 is SQVTM and CDR2 ANQGSEA. CDR3 residues: CSVETGSQETQYF. DNA for the CDR3: TGCAGCGTTGAAACCGGCTCTCAAGAGACCCAGTACTTC. Using reference TRBV29-1 and TRBJ2-5 for the parts outside the CDR3, the full variable domain is SAVISQKPSRDICQRGTSLTIQCQVDSQVTMMFWYRQQPGQSLTLIATANQGSEATYESGFVIDKFPISRPNLTFSTLTVSNMSPEDSSIYLCSVETGSQETQYFGPGTRLLVL.

V gene TRBV19 combines with J gene TRBJ1-5; TRBD1 matches 9 bases. This CDR3 is built from 18 residues. Germline V gives CDR1 LNHDA, CDR2 SQIVND (reference sequence). With V trimmed by 9 bases and J by 2 bases, 17 bases remained unmatched. The CDR3 coding sequence is TGTGCCAGCCAAAAAGGGTATACGACAGGGGGAGGCAATCAGCCCCAGCATTTT. This gives the protein CASQKGYTTGGGNQPQHF. The full variable domain, completed using reference TRBV19 and TRBJ1-5, is DGGITQSPKYLFRKEGQNVTLSCEQNLNHDAMYWYRQDPGQGLRLIYYSQIVNDFQKGDIAEGYSVSREKKESFPLTVTSAQKNPTAFYLCASQKGYTTGGGNQPQHFGDGTRLSIL.

The chain employs TRBV2 and TRBJ1-2, with 8 bases that match TRBD1. The CDR3 runs to 14 residues. Germline V CDR1 and CDR2: SNHLY, FYNNEI. V lost 5 bases to trimming and J lost 2 bases; unmatched junction nucleotides: 4. The CDR3 DNA reads as TGTGCCAGCAGTAAGGGACAGGCAAACTATGGCTACACCTTC. Amino acids: CASSKGQANYGYTF.

This clone has a handful of counts. This chain links TRBV5-6 with TRBJ2-5; TRBD2 agrees at 9 bases. The length of the CDR3 is 14 residues. Per the germline V gene, CDR1 is SGHDT and CDR2 is YYEEEE. J lost 4 bases, V lost 4 bases, and 5 bases had no gene match. CDR3 sequence reads: CASSRAGLAETQYF. DNA for the CDR3: TGTGCCAGCAGCCGGGCGGGACTAGCAGAGACCCAGTACTTC.

The rearrangement uses TRBV11-2 and TRBJ2-7; 7 bases match TRBD2. The CDR3 sequence is 14 residues long. Germline values: CDR1 SGHAT, CDR2 FQNNGV. Losses at the gene ends were 3 bases for V and 2 bases for J; bases not matched to a gene: 4. The CDR3 here is CASSFGAGAYEQYF. The CDR3 bases are TGTGCCAGCAGCTTCGGCGCGGGGGCCTACGAGCAGTACTTC. Full variable domain (missing parts from reference TRBV11-2 and TRBJ2-7): EAGVAQSPRYKIIEKRQSVAFWCNPISGHATLYWYQQILGQGPKLLIQFQNNGVVDDSQLPKDRFSAERLKGVDSTLKIQPAKLEDSAVYLCASSFGAGAYEQYFGPGTRLTVT.